The 3 T cell receptor beta chains listed next were all sequenced from one sample in a study of blood T cell repertoires in COVID-19. Generated by immunoSEQ multiplex PCR, the TCRdb table keeps only in-frame clones and is missing some. The table includes a few hundred thousand clones, about four fifths detected once. The sample taken for sequencing was peripheral blood. The source of these receptors is a man in his fifties with active or convalescent COVID-19.

This clone occurred a few times. The chain recombines TRBV7-8 with TRBJ1-1; TRBD1 matches at 9 bases. Per the germline V gene, CDR1 is SGHVS and CDR2 is FQNEAQ. V trimming: 5 bases; J trimming: 1 base; junction bases outside the gene matches: 8. This CDR3 has 16 amino acids. In DNA form, the CDR3 reads TGTGCCAGCAGCCCAAAACTGGGACAGGGGAACACTGAAGCTTTCTTT. Encoded protein: CASSPKLGQGNTEAFF.

CDR3: CASSRQTGEWSPLHF. In DNA, the CDR3 is TGTGCCAGCAGCCGTCAAACAGGGGAATGGTCACCCCTCCACTTT. The chain employs TRBV7-9 and TRBJ1-6; 7 bases are a match to TRBD1. CDR3 length: 15 residues. Germline V gene lookup returns CDR1 SEHNR and CDR2 FQNEAQ (reference sequence). J lost 10 bases, V lost 5 bases, and 11 bases had no gene match.

V usage is TRBV3-1 (or the pseudogene TRBV3-2) and J usage is TRBJ2-1; 10 bases fit TRBD2. The junction had 7 bases not matched to a gene; V was cut back by 0 bases and J by 5 bases. Looked up from germline, CDR1 is LGHDT and CDR2 is YNNKEL (reference sequence). The CDR3 runs 17 residues. CDR3 bases: TGTGCCAGCAGCCAAGATGTGAGGAGCGGGAGGGACAATGAGCAGTTCTTC. It yields the protein CASSQDVRSGRDNEQFF.